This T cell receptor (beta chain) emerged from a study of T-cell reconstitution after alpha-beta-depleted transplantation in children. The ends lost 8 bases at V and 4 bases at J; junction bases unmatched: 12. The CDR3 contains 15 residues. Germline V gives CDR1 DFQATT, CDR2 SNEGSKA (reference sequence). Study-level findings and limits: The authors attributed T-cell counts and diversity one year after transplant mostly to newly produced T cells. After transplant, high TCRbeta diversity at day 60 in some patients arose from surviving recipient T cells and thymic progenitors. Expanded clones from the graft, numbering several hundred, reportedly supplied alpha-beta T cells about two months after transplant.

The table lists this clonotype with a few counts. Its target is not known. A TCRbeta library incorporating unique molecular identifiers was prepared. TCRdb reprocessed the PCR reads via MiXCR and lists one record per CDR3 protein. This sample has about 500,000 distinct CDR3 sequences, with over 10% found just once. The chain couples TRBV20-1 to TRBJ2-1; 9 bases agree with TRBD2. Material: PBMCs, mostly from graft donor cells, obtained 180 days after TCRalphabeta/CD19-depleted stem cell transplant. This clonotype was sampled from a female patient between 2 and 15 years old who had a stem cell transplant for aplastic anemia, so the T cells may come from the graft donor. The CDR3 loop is CSFVWREGLYNEQFF. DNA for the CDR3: TGCAGTTTCGTGTGGCGGGAGGGATTATACAATGAGCAGTTCTTC.